One sample yielded the 18 T cell receptor beta chains listed below, sequenced in a study of blood T cell repertoires in COVID-19. The method was immunoSEQ multiplex PCR; TCRdb's version includes in-frame clones alone and lacks a portion of them. The table shows approximately 100,000 clones, with 70% to 80% occurring only once. The sequenced sample was peripheral blood. These receptors all stem from a human donor with acute or convalescent COVID-19. The donor label of this sample is uncertain.

This clone was seen just once. The chain recombines TRBV6-5 with TRBJ1-1; D uncertain. V was shortened by 5 bases and J by 7 bases, with 14 bases between the two germline ends. Germline loops: CDR1 MNHEY, CDR2 SVGAGI. This CDR3 is 13 amino acids long. CDR3 amino acids: CASSRNSADEAFF. In nucleotides, the CDR3 is TGTGCCAGCAGTAGAAATTCGGCGGATGAAGCTTTCTTT.

The chain links TRBV7-8 to TRBJ2-7; maybe TRBD1 (6 bases). CDR1 is SGHVS, CDR2 FQNEAQ, per germline. This CDR3 region has 15 residues. Trimming shortened V by 6 bases and J by 2 bases, and 17 bases separated the two germline ends. Written as DNA, the CDR3 is TGTGCCAGCAGTTCTTCCCGGACAGTCCCCTACGAGCAGTACTTC. It yields the protein CASSSSRTVPYEQYF.

The rearrangement joins TRBV28 to TRBJ1-2; D perhaps matches TRBD1 (5 bases). Trimming cost V 1 base and J 4 bases, with 13 bases left between them. The germline gives CDR1 MDHEN, CDR2 SYDVKM. There are 15 residues in the CDR3. CDR3 loop: CASSLSRGVGYGYTF. CDR3 nucleotide sequence: TGTGCCAGCAGTTTATCTCGGGGGGTTGGCTATGGCTACACCTTC.

This clone was seen more than once but under ten times. The chain carries TRBV6-2 or TRBV6-3 and TRBJ2-7, with 10 bases lining up with TRBD1. This CDR3 is 15 amino acids long. Germline CDR1 is MNHEY and CDR2 is SVGEGT. The V segment lost 1 base and the J segment 6 bases; nucleotides outside the gene matches: 6. The CDR3 bases are TGTGCCAGCAGTTACTACGGGACAGGGGTAGGCGAGCAGTACTTC. Amino acid sequence: CASSYYGTGVGEQYF.

As DNA, the CDR3 is TGTGCTAGTGGTCCCGGACAGTTAGTCTCTGGAAACACCATATATTTT. Translation: CASGPGQLVSGNTIYF. The chain has TRBV12-5 and TRBJ1-3, with a possible D match to TRBD1 (6 bases). Between the trimmed V and J ends, which lost 5 bases and 0 bases, there was a span of 14 bases. Germline CDR1 is LGHNT and CDR2 is FRNRAP. This CDR3 has 16 residues.

This clone was detected many times. This chain connects TRBV5-8 to TRBJ1-4; TRBD1 is a possible D gene (6 bases). V was trimmed by 1 base and J by 4 bases, leaving 11 bases between them. Germline lookup yields CDR1 SGHTS and CDR2 YDEGEE. CDR3 size: 15 residues. CDR3 sequence (DNA): TGTGCCAGCAGCTTGTTTGGACAGTATAATGAAAAACTGTTTTTT. It translates to CASSLFGQYNEKLFF.

The chain links TRBV7-9 to TRBJ1-1, with 11 bases matching TRBD1. The V segment lost 5 bases and the J segment 5 bases; nucleotides outside the gene matches: 7. CDR3 length: 15 amino acids. CDR1 SEHNR and CDR2 FQNEAQ come from the germline V gene (reference sequence). Here the CDR3 DNA reads TGTGCCAGCAGCCCCCCCCGGGACAGGGGGACTGAAGCTTTCTTT. This translates into CASSPPRDRGTEAFF.

The V and J genes are TRBV2 and TRBJ2-7; 9 bases are a match to TRBD2. The trim removed 4 bases at V and 7 bases at J, leaving 5 bases unmatched. CDR1 is SNHLY, CDR2 FYNNEI, per germline. The CDR3 covers 13 residues. CDR3 DNA: TGTGCCAGCAGTGTGCAGCGGGGGGTGGAGCAGTACTTC. Protein: CASSVQRGVEQYF.

The chain couples TRBV27 to TRBJ2-1; 8 positions match TRBD2. V lost 6 bases and J lost 0; bases outside the gene matches: 13. Germline V gives CDR1 MNHEY, CDR2 SMNVEV (reference sequence). This CDR3 contains 18 residues. In nucleotides, the CDR3 is TGTGCCAGCAGCCCTGACGCGGGGGGCCCTAGCTCCTACAATGAGCAGTTCTTC. It is translated as CASSPDAGGPSSYNEQFF.

The genes are TRBV4-2 and TRBJ2-7; TRBD1 matches 11 bases. CDR1 and CDR2 from the germline V gene are LGHNA and YNFKEQ. The CDR3 is 14 amino acids. V shed 8 bases, J shed 6 bases, and the junction held 9 bases outside the gene matches. This CDR3 reads CASRRDRGLGEQYF. In DNA, the CDR3 is TGTGCCAGCCGCAGGGACAGGGGGTTGGGCGAGCAGTACTTC.

The chain is built from TRBV5-1 and TRBJ2-5, with TRBD1 matching 10 bases. CDR3 length: 16 residues. Germline V CDR1 and CDR2: SGHRS, YFSETQ. V gave up 3 bases and J gave up 1 base; unmatched junction bases: 6. Here the CDR3 DNA reads TGCGCCAGCAGCTCCCCGGGACAGGGGCCCCAAGAGACCCAGTACTTC. It is translated as CASSSPGQGPQETQYF.

The genes are TRBV5-1 and TRBJ2-4; D unresolved. This CDR3 is built from 14 residues. The germline V gene has CDR1 SGHRS and CDR2 YFSETQ. V shed 0 bases and J shed 0 bases, with 4 bases lying between them. The CDR3 sequence: CASSLGPAKNIQYF. The CDR3 DNA is TGCGCCAGCAGCTTGGGGCCAGCCAAAAACATTCAGTACTTC.

Worth noting for this clone: Other DNA sequences of this sample code for an identical CDR3. This chain joins TRBV2 and TRBJ2-5, with D hard to call. V gave up 4 bases and J gave up 3 bases, with 3 bases separating them. Looked up from germline, CDR1 is SNHLY and CDR2 is FYNNEI. This CDR3 region has 11 residues. The CDR3 here is CASSAKETQYF. The CDR3 nucleotides are TGTGCCAGCAGTGCCAAAGAGACCCAGTACTTC.

This clone was detected only once. This sequence joins TRBV28 and TRBJ2-7, with D maybe TRBD1 (5 bases). The CDR3 runs 13 residues. V lost 3 bases, J lost 3 bases, and 9 bases lay in between. In germline, CDR1 is MDHEN, CDR2 SYDVKM. The CDR3 DNA reads TGTGCCAGCAGTTTTCAGGGAAACTACGAGCAGTACGTC. It is translated as CASSFQGNYEQYV.

The chain employs TRBV30 and TRBJ1-4, with a weak D call TRBD1 (6 bases). CDR1 is GTSNPN and CDR2 is SVGIG in the germline V gene (reference sequence). CDR3 size: 12 residues. Trimming took off 6 bases at V and 8 bases at J, with 13 bases between the two ends. CDR3 DNA: TGTGCCTGTGAGAACAGGGCGGAAAAACTGTTTTTT. This sequence encodes CACENRAEKLFF.

This clone occurred once. The V gene is TRBV5-1, the J gene TRBJ1-2, with 8 bases aligning to TRBD1. The CDR3 sequence is 15 residues long. J was trimmed by 2 bases and V by 4 bases; bases with no gene match: 7. Germline-derived CDR1 and CDR2 are SGHRS and YFSETQ. The CDR3 nucleotides are TGCGCCAGCAGCGCTCAGGGGGCAACCAACTATGGCTACACCTTC. It codes for CASSAQGATNYGYTF.

This chain connects TRBV10-1 to TRBJ1-2, with 8 positions matching TRBD1. The CDR3 sequence is 17 residues long. The V gene end was trimmed by 5 bases and the J gene end by 0 bases; junction bases not matched to a gene: 11. Germline V gene lookup returns CDR1 WNHNN and CDR2 SYGVQD (reference sequence). The CDR3 here is CASSRNRGFSANYGYTF. As DNA, the CDR3 is TGCGCCAGCAGTCGAAACAGGGGGTTCTCTGCTAACTATGGCTACACCTTC.

The rearrangement links TRBV10-1 to TRBJ1-4; 8 nucleotides align to TRBD1. The V and J ends lost 0 bases and 3 bases, in that order; junction bases with no gene match: 6. CDR1 and CDR2 (germline): WNHNN, SYGVQD (reference sequence). This CDR3 is 17 amino acids long. This CDR3 is CASSESTGAVANEKLFF. The DNA for the CDR3 is TGCGCCAGCAGTGAGTCGACAGGGGCGGTGGCTAATGAAAAACTGTTTTTT.